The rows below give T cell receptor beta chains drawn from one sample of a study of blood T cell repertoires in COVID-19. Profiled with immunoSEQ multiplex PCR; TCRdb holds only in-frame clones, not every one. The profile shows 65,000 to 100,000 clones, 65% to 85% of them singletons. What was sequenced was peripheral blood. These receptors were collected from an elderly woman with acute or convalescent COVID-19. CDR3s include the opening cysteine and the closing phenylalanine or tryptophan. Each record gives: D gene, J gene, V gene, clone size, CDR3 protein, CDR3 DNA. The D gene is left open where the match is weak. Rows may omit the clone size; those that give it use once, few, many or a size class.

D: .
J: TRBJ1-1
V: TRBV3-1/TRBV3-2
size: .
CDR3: CASSQLTGNTEAFF
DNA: TGTGCCAGCAGCCAATTGACAGGCAACACTGAAGCTTTCTTT

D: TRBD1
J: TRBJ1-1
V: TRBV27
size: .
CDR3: CASSQQGANTEAFF
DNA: TGTGCCAGCAGTCAACAGGGGGCGAACACTGAAGCTTTCTTT

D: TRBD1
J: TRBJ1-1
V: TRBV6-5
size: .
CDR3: CASSRRDREPAFF
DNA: TGTGCCAGCAGTCGCCGGGACAGGGAGCCTGCTTTCTTT

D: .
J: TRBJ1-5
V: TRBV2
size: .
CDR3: CASSRESNQPQHF
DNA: TGTGCCAGCAGCCGGGAGTCAAATCAGCCCCAGCATTTT

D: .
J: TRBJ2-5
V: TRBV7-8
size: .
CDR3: CASSLGGSQETQYF
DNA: TGTGCCAGCAGCTTAGGTGGGAGCCAAGAGACCCAGTACTTC

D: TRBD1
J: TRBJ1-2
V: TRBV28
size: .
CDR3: CASSSSGTGDYGYTF
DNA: TGTGCCAGCAGTTCCTCCGGGACAGGGGATTATGGCTACACCTTC

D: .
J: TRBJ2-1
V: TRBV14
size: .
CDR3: CASSQGAQGLSRFF
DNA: TGTGCCAGCAGCCAAGGAGCCCAGGGTTTATCCCGATTCTTC

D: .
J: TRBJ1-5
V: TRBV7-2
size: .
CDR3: CASSMSGAPSKDF
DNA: TGTGCCAGCAGCATGAGTGGTGCCCCTTCGAAAGATTTT

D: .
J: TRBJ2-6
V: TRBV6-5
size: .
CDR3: CASSYQASGANVLTF
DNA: TGTGCCAGCAGTTACCAGGCCTCTGGGGCCAACGTCCTGACTTTC

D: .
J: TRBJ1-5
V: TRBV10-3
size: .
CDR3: CAISDPTGGSSQPQHF
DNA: TGTGCCATCAGTGACCCGACAGGAGGTTCAAGTCAGCCCCAGCATTTT

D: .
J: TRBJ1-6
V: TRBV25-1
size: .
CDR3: CASGDAYNSPLHF
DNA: TGTGCCAGCGGAGACGCCTATAATTCACCCCTCCACTTT

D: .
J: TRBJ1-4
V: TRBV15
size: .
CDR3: CATSAGGSQNEKLFF
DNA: TGTGCCACCAGCGCGGGGGGGTCCCAAAATGAAAAACTGTTTTTT

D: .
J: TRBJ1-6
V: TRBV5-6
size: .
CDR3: CASGGGLHSPLHF
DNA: TGTGCCAGCGGGGGCGGGCTTCATTCACCCCTCCACTTT

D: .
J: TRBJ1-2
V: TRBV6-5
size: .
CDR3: CASSYSFQGIGGGYTF
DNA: TGTGCCAGCAGTTACTCGTTTCAGGGGATAGGGGGAGGCTACACCTTC

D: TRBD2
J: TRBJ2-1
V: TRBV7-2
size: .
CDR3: CASSLLSGGSHEQFF
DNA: TGTGCCAGCAGCCTCCTGTCCGGGGGGTCCCATGAGCAGTTCTTC

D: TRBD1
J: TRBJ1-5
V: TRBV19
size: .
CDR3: CASSIFPTGQNNQPQHF
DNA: TGTGCCAGTAGTATATTCCCGACAGGGCAGAACAATCAGCCCCAGCATTTT

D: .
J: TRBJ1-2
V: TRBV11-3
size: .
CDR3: CASSLDWGQGYNYGYTF
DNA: TGTGCCAGCAGCTTAGATTGGGGACAAGGCTATAACTATGGCTACACCTTC

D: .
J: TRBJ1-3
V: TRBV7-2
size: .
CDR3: CASSLAGALSGNTIYF
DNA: TGTGCCAGCAGCCTAGCTGGGGCCCTCAGTGGAAACACCATATATTTT

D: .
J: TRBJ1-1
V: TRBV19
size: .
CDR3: CASSIVVVRGEAFF
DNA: TGTGCCAGTAGTATAGTGGTGGTAAGAGGTGAAGCTTTCTTT

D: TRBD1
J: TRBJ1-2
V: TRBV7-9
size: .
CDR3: CASSSLDRGSYFGYTF
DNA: TGTGCCAGCAGCTCCCTGGACAGGGGGTCTTATTTTGGCTACACCTTC

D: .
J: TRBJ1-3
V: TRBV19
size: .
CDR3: CASSTRRGGSSGNTIYF
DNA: TGTGCCAGTAGTACCCGCCGGGGAGGGAGCTCTGGAAACACCATATATTTT

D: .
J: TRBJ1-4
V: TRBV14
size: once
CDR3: CASSREGVTTNEKLFF
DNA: TGTGCCAGCAGCCGAGAGGGAGTCACAACTAATGAAAAACTGTTTTTT

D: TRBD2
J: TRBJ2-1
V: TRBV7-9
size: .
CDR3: CASSSPGTSGGRAYNEQFF
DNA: TGTGCCAGCAGCTCCCCCGGGACTAGCGGGGGGAGAGCCTACAATGAGCAGTTCTTC

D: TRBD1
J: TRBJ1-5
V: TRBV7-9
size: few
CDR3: CASSQGTGGLPPQHF
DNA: TGTGCCAGCAGTCAAGGGACAGGGGGATTGCCTCCCCAGCATTTT

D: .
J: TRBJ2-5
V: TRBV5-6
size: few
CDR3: CASSLVGDSLSGETQYF
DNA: TGTGCCAGCAGCTTGGTAGGAGACAGCCTGTCCGGGGAGACCCAGTACTTC

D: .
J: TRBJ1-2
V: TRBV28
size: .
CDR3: CASSLILRVGANYGYTF
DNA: TGTGCCAGCAGTTTAATTCTGCGGGTAGGAGCTAACTATGGCTACACCTTC

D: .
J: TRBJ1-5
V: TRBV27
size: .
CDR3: CASSFTGYPSYQPQHF
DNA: TGTGCCAGCAGTTTCACAGGGTACCCCTCCTATCAGCCCCAGCATTTT

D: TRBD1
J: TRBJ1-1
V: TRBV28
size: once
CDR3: CASRPDRVGLAFF
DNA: TGTGCCAGCAGACCAGACAGGGTCGGTCTAGCTTTCTTT